Below, one TCR beta chain is given with its context. Its antigen is unknown. TCRdb's table, derived via immunoSEQ multiplex PCR, lists solely in-frame clones and lacks some. In the table there are 400,000 to 500,000 clones, over 60% of which are singletons. Donors included only healthy HIV-negative adults lacking recent acute infections or vaccinations. This sample is part of a study of shared clonotypes between healthy human individuals. Study-level results: Donor clonotype sharing was expected to depend on sequencing depth. The small donor group covered limited genetic and exposure diversity.

The CDR3 is made up of 18 amino acids. The V gene lost 0 bases and the J gene lost 0 bases, with 17 bases spanning the gap. Germline CDR1 is LGHNT and CDR2 is FRNRAP. The sequence was obtained from a middle-aged woman in good health. Some clones in this sample may be carry-over from other donors' samples. The sample was PBMCs. This chain connects TRBV12-5 to TRBJ1-1, with a weak D call TRBD1 (6 bases). The DNA for the CDR3 is TGTGCTAGTGGTTTGGTCTTGTCGGGCCAGGGGATGAACACTGAAGCTTTCTTT. This sequence encodes CASGLVLSGQGMNTEAFF.